Shown below are 29 T cell receptor beta chains from a single sample sequenced in a study of T cell responses to AZD1222 COVID-19 vaccine. TCRdb's copy holds only in-frame clones and misses some; the assay was immunoSEQ multiplex PCR. The data contain some 120,000 clones, roughly 91% of them seen just once; the ten biggest clones take up approximately 4.5%. Material: peripheral blood, obtained on day 0 of MenACWY control vaccination. The origin of the receptors is an adult in good health.

This chain links TRBV15 with TRBJ2-3; 8 bases line up with TRBD1. The V gene end was trimmed by 3 bases and the J gene end by 11 bases; junction bases not matched to a gene: 13. CDR3 size: 15 residues. CDR1 LNHNV and CDR2 YYDKDF come from the germline V gene (reference sequence). CDR3 loop: CATSSYRGDLGGQYF. In DNA form, the CDR3 reads TGTGCCACCAGCAGTTACAGGGGGGATTTGGGTGGGCAGTATTTT.

The rearrangement uses TRBV15 and TRBJ2-7; D gene ambiguous. In germline, CDR1 is LNHNV, CDR2 YYDKDF (reference sequence). The CDR3 loop spans 12 amino acids. Trimming shortened V by 1 base and J by 5 bases, and 6 bases separated the two germline ends. The chain's CDR3 is CATSRVTDEQYF. As DNA, the CDR3 is TGTGCCACCAGCAGAGTAACAGACGAGCAGTACTTC.

This chain uses TRBV6-5 with TRBJ2-7, with D tentatively TRBD1 or TRBD2 (5 bases each). CDR3 length equals 15 residues. Germline V CDR1 and CDR2: MNHEY, SVGAGI. The V end was cut by 5 bases, the J end by 2 bases, with 16 bases between. The CDR3: CASSPGARAAYEQYV. CDR3 bases: TGTGCCAGCAGTCCCGGGGCCAGGGCCGCCTACGAGCAGTACGTC.

The chain couples TRBV28 to TRBJ2-7; 9 bases are shared with TRBD1. Looked up from germline, CDR1 is MDHEN and CDR2 is SYDVKM. The junction had 7 bases not matched to a gene; V was cut back by 5 bases and J by 5 bases. This CDR3 spans 14 amino acids. CDR3 sequence reads: CASSRGQGSDEQYF. CDR3 in DNA: TGTGCCAGCAGTAGGGGACAGGGCTCAGACGAGCAGTACTTC.

The rearrangement links TRBV9 to TRBJ1-3; a weak D match, TRBD1 (6 bases). CDR1 and CDR2 (germline): SGDLS, YYNGEE. Trimming stripped 3 bases from V and 5 bases from J, with 18 bases between. This CDR3 contains 16 residues. CDR3 DNA: TGTGCCAGCAGCGGCCTCAACAGGGAAACGAGAAACACCATATATTTT. Its translation is CASSGLNRETRNTIYF.

CDR3 residues: CASRGEAETQYF. The CDR3 coding sequence is TGTGCCAGCCGGGGGGAGGCGGAGACCCAGTACTTC. The V gene is TRBV7-7, the J gene TRBJ2-5; 7 bases match TRBD2. Germline CDR1 and CDR2: SSHAT and FNYEAQ (reference sequence). The CDR3 loop spans 12 amino acids. Trimming removed 8 bases from V and 5 bases from J; junction bases left unmatched: 5.

The rearrangement links TRBV5-4 to TRBJ2-1; maybe TRBD2 (6 bases). The V and J ends lost 5 bases and 7 bases respectively, with 19 bases between them. The CDR3 runs to 15 residues. Looked up from germline, CDR1 is SGHNT and CDR2 is YYREEE (reference sequence). In nucleotides, the CDR3 is TGTGCCAGCAGAGCCCGGGGTGGGGGGTATAATGAGCAGTTCTTC. Its protein is CASRARGGGYNEQFF.

The V and J genes are TRBV11-2 and TRBJ2-3, with 11 bases fitting TRBD2. The V gene end was trimmed by 5 bases and the J gene end by 3 bases; junction bases not matched to a gene: 7. Germline V gives CDR1 SGHAT, CDR2 FQNNGV. This CDR3 contains 16 residues. In nucleotides, the CDR3 is TGTGCCAGCAGCGCGCTGACTAGCGGGATTACAGATACGCAGTATTTT. Protein product: CASSALTSGITDTQYF.

The V call is TRBV23-1, the J call TRBJ1-6, with a weak D call TRBD1 (5 bases). TRBV23-1 is designated an ORF whose function remains uncertain. V lost 7 bases to trimming and J lost 10 bases, with 32 bases between them. This CDR3 is 19 amino acids long. The CDR3 nucleotides are TGCGCCAGCATCCCCCCCAGGGTCCCCTTGGACAAGGCAGGATCACCCCTCCACTTT. This codes for CASIPPRVPLDKAGSPLHF.

V gene TRBV9 combines with J gene TRBJ1-6, with 7 bases matching TRBD1. J was trimmed by 13 bases and V by 4 bases; bases with no gene match: 20. This CDR3 spans 17 amino acids. The germline V gene has CDR1 SGDLS and CDR2 YYNGEE. CDR3 loop: CASSTGTVGPGIHPLHF. CDR3 sequence (DNA): TGTGCCAGCAGCACGGGGACAGTCGGACCGGGTATTCACCCCCTCCACTTT.

CDR3 sequence: CASRGFPGGFLDGSTDTQYF. CDR3 in DNA: TGTGCCAGCAGGGGGTTTCCAGGGGGCTTTCTAGATGGAAGCACAGATACGCAGTATTTT. The chain links TRBV2 to TRBJ2-3; 8 nucleotides match TRBD1. Germline CDR1 is SNHLY and CDR2 is FYNNEI. This CDR3 has 20 residues. V was clipped by 6 bases and J by 0 bases; unmatched bases: 20.

The chain joins TRBV25-1 to TRBJ2-7; 9 positions agree with TRBD1. V trimming: 0 bases; J trimming: 5 bases; junction bases outside the gene matches: 5. The CDR3 is 15 residues long. Germline V CDR1 and CDR2: MGHDK, SYGVNS. The CDR3 coding sequence is TGTGCCAGCAGTGAATATAGGGACAGGGCCCACGAGCAGTACTTC. Translated, it gives CASSEYRDRAHEQYF.

The chain has TRBV19 and TRBJ2-2, with a possible D match to TRBD1 (6 bases). CDR1 is LNHDA, CDR2 SQIVND, per germline (reference sequence). This CDR3 region has 15 residues. Trimming left V 7 bases short and J 1 base short, with 13 bases between. For the CDR3, the DNA is TGTGCCAGTACCCTGGACAGACTGAACACCGGGGAGCTGTTTTTT. This translates into CASTLDRLNTGELFF. The entire variable domain, with the rest obtained from reference TRBV19 and TRBJ2-2, is as follows: DGGITQSPKYLFRKEGQNVTLSCEQNLNHDAMYWYRQDPGQGLRLIYYSQIVNDFQKGDIAEGYSVSREKKESFPLTVTSAQKNPTAFYLCASTLDRLNTGELFFGEGSRLTVL.

This clone was recorded once. V is TRBV10-3 and J is TRBJ2-2; D uncertain. Looked up from germline, CDR1 is ENHRY and CDR2 is SYGVKD. The V gene lost 3 bases and the J gene lost 1 base, with 3 bases spanning the gap. The CDR3 spans 13 residues. This CDR3 is CAISEVNTGELFF. The CDR3, as DNA: TGTGCCATCAGTGAAGTGAACACCGGGGAGCTGTTTTTT.

CDR3 bases: TGTGCCAGCAGTCTTAGCCTAGCGCACCCAAAAGGTATCTACAATGAGCAGTTCTTC. Translation: CASSLSLAHPKGIYNEQFF. V is TRBV9 and J is TRBJ2-1; TRBD2 might be the D (6 bases). Trimming removed 5 bases at V and 3 bases at J, with 27 bases between. The germline CDR1 and CDR2 sequences are SGDLS and YYNGEE. The CDR3 extends over 19 amino acids. Filled out from reference TRBV9 and TRBJ2-1, the complete variable domain reads DSGVTQTPKHLITATGQRVTLRCSPRSGDLSVYWYQQSLDQGLQFLIQYYNGEERAKGNILERFSAQQFPDLHSELNLSSLELGDSALYFCASSLSLAHPKGIYNEQFFGPGTRLTVL.

The chain employs TRBV7-3 and TRBJ2-7; 9 bases fit TRBD2. Per the germline V gene, CDR1 is SGHTA and CDR2 is FQGTGA. V trimming: 2 bases; J trimming: 7 bases; junction bases outside the gene matches: 3. This CDR3 is built from 13 residues. The CDR3 reads CASSLGLAGEQYF. CDR3 bases: TGTGCCAGCAGCTTAGGTCTAGCGGGGGAGCAGTACTTC.

This sequence joins TRBV5-1 and TRBJ1-2, with a weak D call TRBD1 (6 bases). The germline V gene has CDR1 SGHRS and CDR2 YFSETQ. V lost 0 bases to trimming and J lost 2 bases, with 11 bases between them. The CDR3 has 15 residues. The CDR3 DNA sequence: TGCGCCAGCAGCTTGGTCCAGGGGCCAAACTATGGCTACACCTTC. This sequence encodes CASSLVQGPNYGYTF.

This sequence joins TRBV28 and TRBJ1-2; possibly TRBD1 for D (5 bases). The ends were cut back, 7 bases at V and 7 bases at J, with 13 bases in the middle. The CDR3 extends over 12 amino acids. Per germline, CDR1 MDHEN and CDR2 SYDVKM. CDR3 coding DNA: TGTGCCAGCACCCCCGGGGGGTTTGGCTACACCTTC. Protein product: CASTPGGFGYTF.

The CDR3 is CASSQDLPGGGEKLFF. In DNA, the CDR3 is TGCGCCAGCAGCCAAGATCTACCAGGGGGGGGTGAAAAACTGTTTTTT. The chain links TRBV4-3 to TRBJ1-4, with 7 nucleotides matching TRBD1. Trimming cost V 0 bases and J 7 bases; bases outside gene matches: 8. Germline CDR1 and CDR2: LGHNA and YSLEER. This CDR3 is 16 amino acids long.

The V gene is TRBV7-2, the J gene TRBJ2-7; D ambiguous. The length of the CDR3 is 15 residues. Trimming pared 3 bases from V and 3 bases from J, leaving 15 bases between. In germline, CDR1 is SGHTA, CDR2 FQGNSA. Written as DNA, the CDR3 is TGTGCCAGCAGCTTTAGCCTGGCCAGGCACTACGAGCAGTACGTC. Protein sequence: CASSFSLARHYEQYV.

In regard to this clone: The same CDR3 arises from other DNA sequences in this sample as well. The J gene is TRBJ1-4, the V gene TRBV10-2, with 10 bases matching TRBD1. This CDR3 region has 17 residues. The germline CDR1 and CDR2 sequences are WSHSY and SAAADI. J lost 0 bases, V lost 4 bases, and 5 bases had no gene match. CDR3 sequence (DNA): TGCGCCAGCAGTGTTGGACAGGGGGTTGCAACTAATGAAAAACTGTTTTTT. Its translation: CASSVGQGVATNEKLFF.

In DNA, the CDR3 is TGTGCCAGCAGCTTAACCTCAAGGGCTACTGAAGCTTTCTTT. Residues: CASSLTSRATEAFF. This chain joins TRBV7-3 and TRBJ1-1; no definite D call. This CDR3 contains 14 residues. Trimming cost V 0 bases and J 5 bases, with 10 bases left between them. Germline CDR1 reads SGHTA; CDR2 reads FQGTGA.

V is TRBV7-6 and J is TRBJ2-5; TRBD2 is a possible D gene (6 bases). Trimming took off 5 bases at V and 3 bases at J, with 13 bases between the two ends. This CDR3 region has 14 residues. Germline V gene sequence: CDR1 SGHVS, CDR2 FNYEAQ. For the CDR3, the DNA is TGTGCCAGCAGCGTGAGGGGCGGGGAAGAGACCCAGTACTTC. Its translation is CASSVRGGEETQYF.

The rearrangement uses TRBV7-2 and TRBJ2-2, with D tentatively TRBD2 (6 bases). V was pared by 2 bases and J by 6 bases, with 7 bases between. Germline lookup yields CDR1 SGHTA and CDR2 FQGNSA. CDR3 size: 13 residues. The CDR3 nucleotides are TGTGCCAGCAGCTTAACGGGGGCCGGGGAGCTGTTTTTT. It specifies CASSLTGAGELFF.

The gene calls are TRBV4-1 and TRBJ1-3; D is possibly TRBD1 (5 bases). This CDR3 has 17 amino acids. Germline values: CDR1 MGHRA, CDR2 YSYEKL. V lost 1 base and J 0 bases, leaving 13 bases between the germline ends. The CDR3 spells CASSQATRDFSGNTIYF. For the CDR3, the DNA is TGCGCCAGCAGCCAAGCGACCAGGGACTTCTCTGGAAACACCATATATTTT.

The V and J genes are TRBV6-2 or TRBV6-3 and TRBJ1-1; D may be TRBD1 (6 bases). CDR3 length: 17 amino acids. In germline, CDR1 is MNHEY, CDR2 SVGEGT. Trimming took off 0 bases at V and 5 bases at J, with 19 bases between the two ends. CDR3 amino acids: CASSYSWSGAKGTEAFF. Written as DNA, the CDR3 is TGTGCCAGCAGTTACTCATGGTCAGGGGCCAAGGGTACTGAAGCTTTCTTT.

For the CDR3, the DNA is TGTGCCAGCAGCCCCGACAGGGGGCACAATCAGCCCCAGCATTTT. Translated: CASSPDRGHNQPQHF. The chain uses TRBV3-1 (or the pseudogene TRBV3-2) and TRBJ1-5, with 10 bases aligning to TRBD1. The V gene end was trimmed by 4 bases and the J gene end by 3 bases; junction bases not matched to a gene: 3. The CDR3 is made up of 15 amino acids. The germline CDR1 and CDR2 sequences are LGHDT and YNNKEL (reference sequence).

This clone was seen a few times. The chain recombines TRBV28 with TRBJ1-6; no reliable D call. This CDR3 has 14 residues. Looked up from germline, CDR1 is MDHEN and CDR2 is SYDVKM. Trimming left V 3 bases short and J 3 bases short, with 6 bases between. The CDR3 is CASSFGSYNSPLHF. DNA of the CDR3: TGTGCCAGCAGTTTTGGTAGCTATAATTCACCCCTCCACTTT.

The gene calls are TRBV7-9 and TRBJ2-2; 7 bases map to TRBD2. The CDR3 extends over 14 amino acids. Germline CDR1 is SEHNR and CDR2 is FQNEAQ (reference sequence). The trim removed 9 bases at V and 2 bases at J, leaving 6 bases unmatched. For the CDR3, the DNA is TGTGCCAGTCGTGAGCGGGGCAACACCGGGGAGCTGTTTTTT. Its translation: CASRERGNTGELFF.